The 7 T cell receptor beta chains below all came from one sample that was sequenced in a study of T cells in tuberculosis. Profiled with immunoSEQ multiplex PCR; TCRdb holds only in-frame clones, not every one. The sample has tens of thousands of clones, over 90% seen once. Sequencing was carried out using PBMCs. All receptors derive from a donor aged 10-29 years with latent tuberculosis or without tuberculosis infection.

This rearrangement joins TRBV29-1 to TRBJ2-1; maybe TRBD1 (6 bases). The CDR3 length is 15 residues. Germline V lookup: CDR1 SQVTM, CDR2 ANQGSEA. Trimming took 4 bases from V and 8 from J, leaving 21 bases between them. The CDR3 region has the DNA TGCAGCGTTGGGGGGCAGGTAGGGCGCCAGGATGAGCAGTTCTTC. As protein: CSVGGQVGRQDEQFF.

CDR3 sequence reads: CASSQGSRTDTQYF. The CDR3 nucleotides are TGTGCCAGCAGCCAAGGGAGCCGCACAGATACGCAGTATTTT. V and J are TRBV4-2 and TRBJ2-3; unclear D gene. V was cut by 1 base and J by 1 base, with 6 bases left in between. The germline gives CDR1 LGHNA, CDR2 YNFKEQ. This CDR3 spans 14 amino acids.

This clone was picked up one time. The chain recombines TRBV6-5 with TRBJ1-6; no firm D call. V gave up 4 bases and J gave up 8 bases, with 15 bases separating them. The CDR3 loop spans 15 amino acids. CDR1 MNHEY and CDR2 SVGAGI come from the germline V gene. CDR3 nucleotide sequence: TGTGCCAGCAGTTCCCCTTCCGGGGTGGATTCACCCCTCCACTTT. It yields the protein CASSSPSGVDSPLHF.

The chain recombines TRBV19 with TRBJ2-1; 7 nucleotides match TRBD1. CDR1 LNHDA and CDR2 SQIVND come from the germline V gene (reference sequence). The CDR3 consists of 16 residues. V was clipped by 7 bases and J by 4 bases; unmatched bases: 13. CDR3 protein: CASKIRQGTPYNEQFF. CDR3 DNA sequence: TGTGCCAGTAAGATTCGACAGGGTACCCCGTACAATGAGCAGTTCTTC.

The chain carries TRBV6-1 and TRBJ1-5, with a possible D match to TRBD1 (6 bases). Germline CDR1 MNHNS, CDR2 SASEGT. V was trimmed by 7 bases and J by 2 bases, leaving 15 bases between them. This CDR3 has 15 amino acids. The CDR3 region has the DNA TGTGCCAGCAATTTAGGGAGGGGGGGCAATCAGCCCCAGCATTTT. This codes for CASNLGRGGNQPQHF.

The rearrangement joins TRBV11-1 to TRBJ1-1, with 7 bases aligning to TRBD1. Germline V gene lookup returns CDR1 SGHAT and CDR2 FQDESV (reference sequence). This CDR3 contains 17 residues. V was clipped by 5 bases and J by 2 bases; unmatched bases: 14. The CDR3 loop is CASSPFPLRDSNTEAFF. For the CDR3, the DNA is TGTGCCAGCAGCCCGTTTCCTCTCCGGGACAGTAACACTGAAGCTTTCTTT.

The CDR3 protein is CASSPPTLTDTQYF. The CDR3 DNA is TGTGCCAGCAGTCCCCCTACCTTGACAGATACGCAGTATTTT. The J gene is TRBJ2-3, the V gene TRBV27, with D uncertain. Trimming stripped 5 bases from V and 3 bases from J, with 12 bases between. CDR3 size: 14 residues. CDR1 MNHEY and CDR2 SMNVEV come from the germline V gene (reference sequence).